The rows below give T cell receptor beta chains drawn from one sample of a study of T cell responses to AZD1222 COVID-19 vaccine. The method was immunoSEQ multiplex PCR; TCRdb's version includes in-frame clones alone and lacks a portion of them. The top ten hold approximately 19% of the sample, which has roughly 53,000 clones, roughly 85% seen once. The material sequenced was peripheral blood, taken on day 0 of MenACWY control vaccination. Source of these receptors: an adult in good health. The CDR3 runs from the conserved cysteine through the conserved F or W. D genes are given only for firm matches. The listing skips clone size in some rows; elsewhere it reads once, few, many or a size class.

J,V,size,D,CDR3,DNA
TRBJ1-6,TRBV6-4,once,NA,CASSGDSTNSPLHF,TGTGCCAGCAGTGGAGACAGCACCAATTCACCCCTCCACTTT
TRBJ2-3,TRBV18,once,TRBD2,CASSPRPSSGTSSTDTQYF,TGTGCCAGCTCACCACGGCCCAGTAGCGGGACTTCTAGCACAGATACGCAGTATTTT
TRBJ2-2,TRBV12-5,NA,NA,CASGSNSGRLNTGELFF,TGTGCTAGTGGTTCGAATAGTGGGCGGTTAAACACCGGGGAGCTGTTTTTT
TRBJ1-4,TRBV19,NA,NA,CASSKGRTSTNEKLFF,TGTGCCAGTAGTAAGGGCAGAACCTCAACTAATGAAAAACTGTTTTTT
TRBJ2-5,TRBV5-1,NA,NA,CASGSQVSGKETQYF,TGCGCCAGCGGCTCTCAAGTATCAGGGAAGGAGACCCAGTACTTC
TRBJ2-3,TRBV7-2,NA,TRBD2,CASSAGTSAYTQYF,TGTGCCAGCAGTGCCGGGACTAGCGCTTATACGCAGTATTTT
TRBJ1-1,TRBV9,NA,NA,CASSVVGFTGDTEAFF,TGTGCCAGCAGCGTAGTGGGCTTCACGGGGGACACTGAAGCTTTCTTT
TRBJ1-4,TRBV30,NA,NA,CAWSLPGGANEKLFF,TGTGCCTGGAGTCTCCCCGGAGGGGCTAATGAAAAACTGTTTTTT
TRBJ1-5,TRBV7-2,NA,TRBD1,CASSLVTGGDQPQHF,TGTGCCAGCAGCTTAGTCACAGGGGGTGATCAGCCCCAGCATTTT
TRBJ1-1,TRBV7-2,NA,NA,CASSLGWATEAFF,TGTGCCAGCAGCTTAGGGTGGGCCACTGAAGCTTTCTTT
TRBJ1-4,TRBV6-5,NA,NA,CASMEATNEKLFF,TGTGCCAGCATGGAAGCAACTAATGAAAAACTGTTTTTT
TRBJ1-3,TRBV30,NA,NA,CAWRPGGGNTIYF,TGTGCCTGGAGACCAGGCGGTGGAAACACCATATATTTT
TRBJ1-2,TRBV20-1,NA,TRBD1,CSLRGQYGYTF,TGCAGTCTCAGGGGGCAGTATGGCTACACCTTC
TRBJ1-3,TRBV28,NA,NA,CASKRSRAGNTIYF,TGTGCCAGCAAACGTTCGAGGGCTGGAAACACCATATATTTT
TRBJ2-2,TRBV18,NA,NA,CASSPGGIANTGELFF,TGTGCCAGCTCACCAGGGGGAATCGCGAACACCGGGGAGCTGTTTTTT
TRBJ1-2,TRBV27,NA,TRBD1,CASSPSTRGNYGYTF,TGTGCCAGCAGTCCTAGTACCAGGGGGAACTATGGCTACACCTTC
TRBJ2-7,TRBV6-6,NA,TRBD1,CASSYSNRGNEQYF,TGTGCCAGCAGTTACTCGAACAGGGGAAACGAGCAGTACTTC
TRBJ2-7,TRBV6-5,NA,TRBD2,CASSSPGTSEYEQYF,TGTGCCAGCAGTTCCCCGGGGACTAGCGAATACGAGCAGTACTTC
TRBJ1-5,TRBV7-8,NA,NA,CASSLAIGVNQPQHF,TGTGCCAGCAGCTTAGCGATAGGGGTCAATCAGCCCCAGCATTTT
TRBJ2-3,TRBV19,NA,NA,CATRPGSADTQYF,TGTGCCACCCGTCCGGGGAGTGCAGATACGCAGTATTTT
TRBJ2-7,TRBV15,NA,TRBD1,CATSRDGTGTEQYF,TGTGCCACCAGCAGAGATGGGACAGGGACCGAGCAGTACTTC
TRBJ1-1,TRBV9,NA,NA,CASSVGVQTNTEAFF,TGTGCCAGCAGCGTAGGGGTACAGACAAACACTGAAGCTTTCTTT
TRBJ2-6,TRBV4-1,once,NA,CASSQEGGGGPTGANVLTF,TGCGCCAGCAGCCAAGAGGGAGGGGGAGGGCCTACTGGGGCCAACGTCCTGACTTTC